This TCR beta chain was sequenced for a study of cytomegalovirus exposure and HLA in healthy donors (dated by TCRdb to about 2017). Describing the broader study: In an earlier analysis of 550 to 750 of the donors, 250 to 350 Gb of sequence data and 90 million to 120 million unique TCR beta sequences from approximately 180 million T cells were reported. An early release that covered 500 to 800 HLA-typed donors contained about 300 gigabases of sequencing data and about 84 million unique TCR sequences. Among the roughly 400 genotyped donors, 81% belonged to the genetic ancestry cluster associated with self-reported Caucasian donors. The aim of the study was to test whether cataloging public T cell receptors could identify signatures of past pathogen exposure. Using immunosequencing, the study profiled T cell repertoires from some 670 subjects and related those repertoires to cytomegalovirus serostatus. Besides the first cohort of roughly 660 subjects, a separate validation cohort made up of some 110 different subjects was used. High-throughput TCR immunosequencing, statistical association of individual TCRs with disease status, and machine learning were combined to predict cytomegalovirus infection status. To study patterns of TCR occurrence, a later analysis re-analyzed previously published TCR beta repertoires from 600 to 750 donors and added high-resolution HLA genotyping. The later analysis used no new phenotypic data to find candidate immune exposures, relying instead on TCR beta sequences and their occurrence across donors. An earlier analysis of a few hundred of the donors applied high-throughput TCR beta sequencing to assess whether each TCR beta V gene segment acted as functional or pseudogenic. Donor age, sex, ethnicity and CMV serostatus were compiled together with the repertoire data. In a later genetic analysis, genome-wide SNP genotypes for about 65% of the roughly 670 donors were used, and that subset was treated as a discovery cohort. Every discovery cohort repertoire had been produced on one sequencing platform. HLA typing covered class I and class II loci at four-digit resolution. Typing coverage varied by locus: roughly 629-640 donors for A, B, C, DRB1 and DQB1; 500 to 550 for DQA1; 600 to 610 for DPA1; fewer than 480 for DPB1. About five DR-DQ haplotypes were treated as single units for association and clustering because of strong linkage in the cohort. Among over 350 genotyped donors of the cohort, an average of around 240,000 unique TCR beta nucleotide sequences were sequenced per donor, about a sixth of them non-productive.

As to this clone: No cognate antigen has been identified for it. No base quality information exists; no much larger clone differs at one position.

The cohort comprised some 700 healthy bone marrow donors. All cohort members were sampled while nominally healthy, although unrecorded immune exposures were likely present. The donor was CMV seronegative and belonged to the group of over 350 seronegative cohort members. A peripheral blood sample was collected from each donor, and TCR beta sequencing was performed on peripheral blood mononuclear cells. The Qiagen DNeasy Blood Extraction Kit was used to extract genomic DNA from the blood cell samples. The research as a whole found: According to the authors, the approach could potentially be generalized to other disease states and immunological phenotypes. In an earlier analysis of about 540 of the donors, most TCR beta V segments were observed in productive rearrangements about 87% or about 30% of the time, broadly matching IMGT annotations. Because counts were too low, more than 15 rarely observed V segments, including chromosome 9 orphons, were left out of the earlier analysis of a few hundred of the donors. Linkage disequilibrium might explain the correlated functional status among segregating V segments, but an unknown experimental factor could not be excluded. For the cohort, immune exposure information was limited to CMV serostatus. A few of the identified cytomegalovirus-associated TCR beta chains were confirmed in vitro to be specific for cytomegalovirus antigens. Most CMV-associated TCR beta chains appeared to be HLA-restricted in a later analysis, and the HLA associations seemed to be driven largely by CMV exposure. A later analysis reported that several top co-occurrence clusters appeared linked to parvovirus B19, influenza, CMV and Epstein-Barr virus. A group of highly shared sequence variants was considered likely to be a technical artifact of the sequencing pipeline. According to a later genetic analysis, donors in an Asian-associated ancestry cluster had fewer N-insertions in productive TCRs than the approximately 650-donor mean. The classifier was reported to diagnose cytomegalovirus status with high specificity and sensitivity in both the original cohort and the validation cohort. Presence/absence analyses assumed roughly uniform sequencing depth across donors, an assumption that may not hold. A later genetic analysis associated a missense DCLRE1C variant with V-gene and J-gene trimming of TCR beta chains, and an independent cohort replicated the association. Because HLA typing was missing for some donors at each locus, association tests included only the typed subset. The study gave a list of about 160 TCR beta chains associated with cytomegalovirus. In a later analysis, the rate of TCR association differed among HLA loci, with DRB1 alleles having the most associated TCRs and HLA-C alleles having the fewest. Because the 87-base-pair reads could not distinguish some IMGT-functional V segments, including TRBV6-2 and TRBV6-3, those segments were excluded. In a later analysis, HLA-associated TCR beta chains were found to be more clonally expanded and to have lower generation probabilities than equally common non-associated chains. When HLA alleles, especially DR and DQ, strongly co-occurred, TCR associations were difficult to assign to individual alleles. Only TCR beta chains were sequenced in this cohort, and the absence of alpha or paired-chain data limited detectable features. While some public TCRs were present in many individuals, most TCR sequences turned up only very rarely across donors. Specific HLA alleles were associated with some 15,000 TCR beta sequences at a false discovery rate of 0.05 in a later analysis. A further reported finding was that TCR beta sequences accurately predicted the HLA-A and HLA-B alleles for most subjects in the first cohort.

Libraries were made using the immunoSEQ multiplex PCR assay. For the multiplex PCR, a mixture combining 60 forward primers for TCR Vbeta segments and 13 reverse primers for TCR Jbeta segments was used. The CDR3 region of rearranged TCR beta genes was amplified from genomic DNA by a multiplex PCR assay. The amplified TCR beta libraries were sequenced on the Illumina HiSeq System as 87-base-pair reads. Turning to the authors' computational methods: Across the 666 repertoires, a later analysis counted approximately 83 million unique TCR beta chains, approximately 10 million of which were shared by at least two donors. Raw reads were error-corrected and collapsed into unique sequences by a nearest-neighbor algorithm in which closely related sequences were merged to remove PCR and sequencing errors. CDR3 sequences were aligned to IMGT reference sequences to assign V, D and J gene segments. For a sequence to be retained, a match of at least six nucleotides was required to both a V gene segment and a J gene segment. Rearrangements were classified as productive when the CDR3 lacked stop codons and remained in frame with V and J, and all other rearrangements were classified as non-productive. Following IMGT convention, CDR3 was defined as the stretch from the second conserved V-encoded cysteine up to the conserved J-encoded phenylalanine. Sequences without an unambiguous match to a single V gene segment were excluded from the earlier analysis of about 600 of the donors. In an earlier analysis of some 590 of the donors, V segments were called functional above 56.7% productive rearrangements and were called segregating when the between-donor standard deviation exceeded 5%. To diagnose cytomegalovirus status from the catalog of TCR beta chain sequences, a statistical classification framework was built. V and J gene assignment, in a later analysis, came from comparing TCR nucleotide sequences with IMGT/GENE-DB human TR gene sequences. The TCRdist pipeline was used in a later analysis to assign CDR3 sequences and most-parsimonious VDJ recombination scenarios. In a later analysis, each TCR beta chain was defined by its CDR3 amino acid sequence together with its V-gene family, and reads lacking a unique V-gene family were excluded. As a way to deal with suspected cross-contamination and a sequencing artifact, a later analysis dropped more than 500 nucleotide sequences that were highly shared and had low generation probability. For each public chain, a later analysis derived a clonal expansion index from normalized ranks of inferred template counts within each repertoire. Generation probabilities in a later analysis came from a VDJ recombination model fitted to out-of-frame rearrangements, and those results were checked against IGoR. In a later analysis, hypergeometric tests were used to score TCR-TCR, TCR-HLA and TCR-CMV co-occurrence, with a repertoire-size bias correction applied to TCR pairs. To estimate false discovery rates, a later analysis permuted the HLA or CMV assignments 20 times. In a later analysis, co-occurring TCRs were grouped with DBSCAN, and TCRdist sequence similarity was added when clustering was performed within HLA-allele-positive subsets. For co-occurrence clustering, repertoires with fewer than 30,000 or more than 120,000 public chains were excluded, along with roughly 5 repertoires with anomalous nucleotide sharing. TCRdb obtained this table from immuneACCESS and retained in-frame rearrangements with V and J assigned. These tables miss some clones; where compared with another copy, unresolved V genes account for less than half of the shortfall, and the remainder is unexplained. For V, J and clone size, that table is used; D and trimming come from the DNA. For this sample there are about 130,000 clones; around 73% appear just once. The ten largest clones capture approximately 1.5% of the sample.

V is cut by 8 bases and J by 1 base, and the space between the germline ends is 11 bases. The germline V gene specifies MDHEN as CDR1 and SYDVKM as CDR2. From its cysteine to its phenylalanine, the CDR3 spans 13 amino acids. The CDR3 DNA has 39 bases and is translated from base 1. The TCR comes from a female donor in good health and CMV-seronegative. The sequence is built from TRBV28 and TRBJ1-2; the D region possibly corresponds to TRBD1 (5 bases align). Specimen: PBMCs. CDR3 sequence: CASQTANNYGYTF. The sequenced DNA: TGTGCCAGCCAGACAGCGAATAACTATGGCTACACCTTC.